The present T cell receptor beta chain was sequenced within a study of shared clonotypes between healthy human individuals. With respect to this clone: Its antigen is as yet unknown. One end of the junction is discordant with germline, which a read error may explain.

Study-level findings and limits: Clonotype sharing across several donors was observed for about 5.5% of naive CD4 clonotypes.

Profiling relied on immunoSEQ multiplex PCR, and the TCRdb table lists in-frame clones only, not all of them. This table holds about 2 million clones, about 95% found once. Naive-designated CD8 cells lacked CD45RO, were positively enriched for CCR7, and omitted terminally differentiated effector memory CD45RA+ cells. The germline V gene has CDR1 MDHEN and CDR2 SYDVKM. CDR3 length: 13 amino acids. The chain uses TRBV28 and TRBJ1-4, with D possibly matching TRBD1 (6 bases). The TCR was taken from a man aged 18 to 29 in good health. Sequencing was performed on naive CD8+ T cells sorted from blood. The CDR3 spells CASSSVDKKTGTF. CDR3 sequence (DNA): TGTGCCAGCAGTTCTGTAGATAAAAAAACAGGGACATTT.